The rows below give T cell receptor beta chains drawn from one sample of a study of lymphopenia after photon versus proton radiotherapy. The data were produced by immunoSEQ multiplex PCR, yet TCRdb's version contains in-frame clones alone and is incomplete. This table holds about 39,000 clones, roughly 90% found once. Source: peripheral blood, taken from a patient treated with photon-based radiotherapy. The source is a man in his 60s with cholangiocarcinoma. Each CDR3 is given with its conserved first and last residue. A D gene is named only where the DNA matches it firmly. Size tells how often a clone was seen (once, few, many) or the class of an expanded clone, and some rows leave it out.

len,v_gene,abundance,d_gene,j_gene,CDR3aa,CDR3nt
13,TRBV7-2,NA,NA,TRBJ2-3,CASSFRRVETQYF,TGTGCCAGCAGCTTTCGGAGGGTTGAGACGCAGTATTTT
14,TRBV11-2,NA,NA,TRBJ1-3,CASSLDRSGNTIYF,TGTGCCAGCAGCTTAGACAGGTCTGGAAACACCATATATTTT
12,TRBV2,NA,TRBD2,TRBJ2-7,CASIAGRDEQYF,TGTGCCAGCATAGCGGGTCGGGACGAGCAGTACTTC
13,TRBV27,NA,NA,TRBJ2-7,CASMGGASYEQYF,TGTGCCAGCATGGGCGGGGCCTCCTACGAGCAGTACTTC
14,TRBV6-1,NA,NA,TRBJ1-4,CASRPRSGGEKLFF,TGTGCCAGCAGGCCTCGTAGCGGGGGTGAAAAACTGTTTTTT
14,TRBV6-4,NA,NA,TRBJ2-2,CASSASPGTGELFF,TGTGCCAGCAGTGCCTCTCCGGGCACCGGGGAGCTGTTTTTT
14,TRBV19,NA,NA,TRBJ1-2,CASSQTGSNYGYTF,TGTGCCAGTAGTCAAACAGGCTCTAACTATGGCTACACCTTC
14,TRBV2,NA,TRBD2,TRBJ2-7,CASSVLTSGYEQYF,TGTGCCAGCAGTGTTTTGACTAGCGGCTACGAGCAGTACTTC
16,TRBV7-9,NA,NA,TRBJ2-1,CASSFLAQRAPNEQFF,TGTGCCAGCAGCTTCCTTGCCCAGCGGGCGCCAAATGAGCAGTTCTTC
15,TRBV5-1,NA,TRBD1,TRBJ2-2,CASSLGQGYTGELFF,TGCGCCAGCAGCTTGGGACAGGGCTACACCGGGGAGCTGTTTTTT
15,TRBV18,NA,NA,TRBJ1-4,CASSMDSSSNEKLFF,TGTGCCAGCTCAATGGACAGTAGTTCTAATGAAAAACTGTTTTTT
13,TRBV18,once,NA,TRBJ2-7,CASAPGTSYEQYF,TGTGCCAGCGCCCCCGGGACATCCTACGAGCAGTACTTC
15,TRBV2,NA,NA,TRBJ1-2,CASRALREGFSGYTF,TGTGCCAGCAGGGCTCTCAGGGAGGGATTCAGTGGCTACACCTTC
16,TRBV15,few,TRBD1,TRBJ2-5,CATSRGGTASQETQYF,TGTGCCACCAGCAGAGGTGGGACAGCGTCTCAAGAGACCCAGTACTTC
13,TRBV2,NA,NA,TRBJ2-5,CASRGNSQETQYF,TGTGCCAGCAGGGGAAACAGTCAAGAGACCCAGTACTTC
15,TRBV4-2,NA,TRBD1,TRBJ2-3,CASSYDRGDTDTQYF,TGTGCCAGCAGCTACGACAGGGGAGACACAGATACGCAGTATTTT
15,TRBV18,NA,TRBD2,TRBJ2-7,CASSPPSLAGYEQYF,TGTGCCAGCTCACCACCGAGCCTAGCGGGATACGAGCAGTACTTC
11,TRBV6-6,once,NA,TRBJ2-7,CASSYSGEQYF,TGTGCCAGCAGTTACTCCGGTGAGCAGTACTTC
14,TRBV6-5,NA,NA,TRBJ1-2,CASSYQDPKDGYTF,TGTGCCAGCAGTTATCAGGACCCCAAAGATGGCTACACCTTC
17,TRBV23-1,NA,TRBD1,TRBJ2-1,CASRGQGTPSPYNEQFF,TGCGCCAGCAGGGGACAGGGAACACCATCGCCGTACAATGAGCAGTTCTTC
14,TRBV19,NA,TRBD2,TRBJ2-7,CASGAGGPTREQYF,TGTGCCAGTGGGGCGGGAGGGCCAACCCGCGAGCAGTACTTC
15,TRBV19,NA,NA,TRBJ2-2,CASKTPGPGAGELFF,TGTGCCAGTAAAACACCGGGGCCGGGCGCCGGGGAGCTGTTTTTT
14,TRBV7-8,NA,NA,TRBJ1-1,CASSFRQGNTEAFF,TGTGCCAGCAGCTTTAGGCAGGGGAACACTGAAGCTTTCTTT
15,TRBV6-5,NA,TRBD1,TRBJ1-4,CASEKIGQGARKLFF,TGTGCCAGCGAAAAGATTGGACAGGGGGCTCGGAAACTGTTTTTT
13,TRBV6-5,NA,NA,TRBJ1-5,CASSQERGQPQHF,TGTGCCAGCAGTCAGGAAAGGGGGCAGCCCCAGCATTTT